This T cell receptor beta chain is from a study of cytomegalovirus exposure and HLA in healthy donors. PCR involved 60 Vbeta and 13 Jbeta primers. Profiled with immunoSEQ multiplex PCR; TCRdb holds only in-frame clones, not every one. Of approximately 150,000 clones listed, about 76% are singletons. V lost 2 bases, J lost 6 bases, and 9 bases lay in between. The germline V gene has CDR1 SGHRS and CDR2 YFSETQ. The CDR3 contains 13 residues. The TCR was taken from a human donor in good health. The V call is TRBV5-1, the J call TRBJ2-1, with D possibly TRBD2 on 6 matching bases. Material: PBMCs. CDR3 DNA sequence: TGCGCCAGCAGCTTATTCGGGAGCAATGAGCAGTTCTTC. It codes for CASSLFGSNEQFF.